The rows below give T cell receptor beta chains drawn from one sample of a study of CD8 T cells in ankylosing spondylitis. TCRdb re-called the 5' RACE reads through MiXCR, storing one row per CDR3 protein. The sample has hundreds of thousands of distinct CDR3 sequences, about a quarter seen once. The sequenced sample was blood, either unsorted or a sorted T cell fraction (not recorded which). All receptors derive from a male donor with ankylosing spondylitis or in good health (not recorded which). Both conserved end residues are part of each CDR3. Fields, in order: clone size, D gene, V gene, J gene, CDR3 DNA, CDR3 protein. D genes are given only for firm matches. Size is stated for part of the rows, as once, few or many counts, or as a class when the clone is expanded.

clone_size: many
d_call: TRBD2
v_call: TRBV20-1
j_call: TRBJ2-7
cdr3_nt: TGCAGTGCCCCAGCGGGAGGAAAGTCCTACGAGCAGTACTTC
cdr3_aa: CSAPAGGKSYEQYF

clone_size: -
d_call: -
v_call: TRBV20-1
j_call: TRBJ1-1
cdr3_nt: TGCAGTGCTAGAATGGTCCGGGCCAGGAACACTGAAGCTTTCTTT
cdr3_aa: CSARMVRARNTEAFF

clone_size: few
d_call: TRBD1
v_call: TRBV20-1
j_call: TRBJ2-1
cdr3_nt: TGCAGTGCTGCACACAGGGGTGGGAAAGCCTACAATGAGCAGTTCTTC
cdr3_aa: CSAAHRGGKAYNEQFF

clone_size: -
d_call: -
v_call: TRBV20-1
j_call: TRBJ2-1
cdr3_nt: TGCAGTGTCACACGGGGGTACGGGCACAATGAGCAGTTCTTC
cdr3_aa: CSVTRGYGHNEQFF

clone_size: -
d_call: -
v_call: TRBV27
j_call: TRBJ2-7
cdr3_nt: TGTGCCAGCAGCGCCTCGGGACTCAGCCACCTCTACGAGCAGTACTTC
cdr3_aa: CASSASGLSHLYEQYF

clone_size: many
d_call: -
v_call: TRBV20-1
j_call: TRBJ2-7
cdr3_nt: TGCAGTGCTAGCACAGGCCTATCCTACGAGCAGTACTTC
cdr3_aa: CSASTGLSYEQYF

clone_size: few
d_call: -
v_call: TRBV3-1
j_call: TRBJ1-5
cdr3_nt: TGTGCCAGCAATAAAGGGTATAGCAATCAGCCCCAGCATTTT
cdr3_aa: CASNKGYSNQPQHF

clone_size: once
d_call: TRBD1
v_call: TRBV7-2
j_call: TRBJ2-2
cdr3_nt: TGTGCCAGCAGCTTCCGGGACAGTTACACCGGGGAGCTGTTTTTT
cdr3_aa: CASSFRDSYTGELFF

clone_size: many
d_call: -
v_call: TRBV6-2/TRBV6-3
j_call: TRBJ2-7
cdr3_nt: TGTGCCAGCAGACCCCCTGTCCGGTACTCCTACGAGCAGTACTTC
cdr3_aa: CASRPPVRYSYEQYF

clone_size: few
d_call: -
v_call: TRBV12-3/TRBV12-4
j_call: TRBJ2-5
cdr3_nt: TGTGCCAGCAGTACCTTGGACTTCCAAGAGACCCAGTACTTC
cdr3_aa: CASSTLDFQETQYF

clone_size: many
d_call: -
v_call: TRBV7-6
j_call: TRBJ1-5
cdr3_nt: TGTGCCAGCAGCTTTGGGGGGCAACAGCCCCAGCATTTT
cdr3_aa: CASSFGGQQPQHF

clone_size: many
d_call: -
v_call: TRBV4-1
j_call: TRBJ2-7
cdr3_nt: TGCGCCAGCAGCCAAGACGAGGGCACCTACGAGCAGTACTTC
cdr3_aa: CASSQDEGTYEQYF

clone_size: -
d_call: -
v_call: TRBV23-1
j_call: TRBJ1-4
cdr3_nt: TGCGCCAGCAACAGTGGCTGGGGGCGAGAAAAACTGTTTTTT
cdr3_aa: CASNSGWGREKLFF

clone_size: few
d_call: -
v_call: TRBV9
j_call: TRBJ2-7
cdr3_nt: TGTGCCAGCAGCGTAGTTGGGAGTCGGGGTTACGAGCAGTACTTC
cdr3_aa: CASSVVGSRGYEQYF

clone_size: many
d_call: TRBD2
v_call: TRBV24-1
j_call: TRBJ2-7
cdr3_nt: TGTGCCACCAGTGTCGGCGGGAGCTTGGACGAGCAGTACTTC
cdr3_aa: CATSVGGSLDEQYF

clone_size: many
d_call: -
v_call: TRBV5-1
j_call: TRBJ1-1
cdr3_nt: TGCGCCAGCAGGGATAAAGGGGCGAACACTGAAGCTTTCTTT
cdr3_aa: CASRDKGANTEAFF

clone_size: many
d_call: -
v_call: TRBV5-1
j_call: TRBJ2-2
cdr3_nt: TGCGCCAGCAGCTTGGATATGGCCGGGGAGCTGTTTTTT
cdr3_aa: CASSLDMAGELFF

clone_size: few
d_call: -
v_call: TRBV4-2
j_call: TRBJ2-1
cdr3_nt: TGTGCCAGCAGCCAAGATCAGGCGGGGAGAAGCTCCAATGAGCAGTTCTTC
cdr3_aa: CASSQDQAGRSSNEQFF

clone_size: -
d_call: TRBD2
v_call: TRBV20-1
j_call: TRBJ2-7
cdr3_nt: TGCAGTGCGGAGACGGGACTAGCGTACTCCTACGAGCAGTACTTC
cdr3_aa: CSAETGLAYSYEQYF

clone_size: few
d_call: TRBD2
v_call: TRBV12-3/TRBV12-4
j_call: TRBJ2-1
cdr3_nt: TGTGCCAGCAGCCGTAGCGGGAAGGGGTCCTACAATGAGCAGTTCTTC
cdr3_aa: CASSRSGKGSYNEQFF

clone_size: many
d_call: TRBD1
v_call: TRBV5-1
j_call: TRBJ2-7
cdr3_nt: TGCGCCAGCAGCTTGCTCAATAGAAGACAGGGTGACGAGCAGTACTTC
cdr3_aa: CASSLLNRRQGDEQYF

clone_size: many
d_call: TRBD2
v_call: TRBV20-1
j_call: TRBJ2-7
cdr3_nt: TGCAGACTTCCGGGAGGGCCCTCCGAGCAGTACTTC
cdr3_aa: CRLPGGPSEQYF

clone_size: -
d_call: -
v_call: TRBV2
j_call: TRBJ2-7
cdr3_nt: TGTGCCAGCAGTGTGCAGGGCCGCGAGCAGTACTTC
cdr3_aa: CASSVQGREQYF

clone_size: many
d_call: -
v_call: TRBV5-1
j_call: TRBJ2-3
cdr3_nt: TGCGCCAGCAGCTTTATTTCCGGGACAGATACGCAGTATTTT
cdr3_aa: CASSFISGTDTQYF

clone_size: many
d_call: -
v_call: TRBV11-2
j_call: TRBJ1-6
cdr3_nt: TGTGCCAGCAGCCTCCAGAATTCACCCCTCCACTTT
cdr3_aa: CASSLQNSPLHF

clone_size: many
d_call: -
v_call: TRBV29-1
j_call: TRBJ2-3
cdr3_nt: TGCAGCGTTGGTCTGGGGGTTGGCACAGATACGCAGTATTTT
cdr3_aa: CSVGLGVGTDTQYF

clone_size: few
d_call: -
v_call: TRBV29-1
j_call: TRBJ2-1
cdr3_nt: TGCAGCGTTGTGCGGGTTATGACCTACTACAATGAGCAGTTCTTC
cdr3_aa: CSVVRVMTYYNEQFF

clone_size: -
d_call: -
v_call: TRBV19
j_call: TRBJ1-5
cdr3_nt: TGTGCCAGTAGTATAGAGGGGGATCAGCCCCAGCATTTT
cdr3_aa: CASSIEGDQPQHF

clone_size: many
d_call: -
v_call: TRBV5-1
j_call: TRBJ2-2
cdr3_nt: TGCGCCAGCAGGGCGGACAGGAACACCGGGGAGCTGTTTTTT
cdr3_aa: CASRADRNTGELFF

clone_size: -
d_call: -
v_call: TRBV21-1
j_call: TRBJ1-2
cdr3_nt: TGTGCCAGCAGCAAAGAATCCCCGACAGATCGAGGCTCCTATGGCTACACCTTC
cdr3_aa: CASSKESPTDRGSYGYTF

clone_size: many
d_call: -
v_call: TRBV7-3
j_call: TRBJ2-2
cdr3_nt: TGTGCCAGCAGCTTACTGCGGGGCGGGGAGCTGTTTTTT
cdr3_aa: CASSLLRGGELFF

clone_size: many
d_call: -
v_call: TRBV7-2
j_call: TRBJ1-1
cdr3_nt: TGTGCCAGCAGCTTTTCTGTGACGAACACTGAAGCTTTCTTT
cdr3_aa: CASSFSVTNTEAFF

clone_size: -
d_call: TRBD2
v_call: TRBV12-3/TRBV12-4
j_call: TRBJ2-4
cdr3_nt: TGTGCCAGCAGGGGGGGGGACATTCAGTACTTC
cdr3_aa: CASRGGDIQYF